This entry concerns a single T cell receptor (beta chain). This entry comes from a study of cytotoxic CD8 clonotypes in ibrutinib-treated CLL. Germline V gives CDR1 MNHEY, CDR2 SMNVEV (reference sequence). V was shortened by 2 bases and J by 7 bases, with 8 bases between the two germline ends. The CDR3 is 13 amino acids. The assay was immunoSEQ multiplex PCR, and TCRdb's table has in-frame clones only and misses some. In the table there are under 200,000 clones, roughly 77% of which are singletons. The chain carries TRBV27 and TRBJ2-2, with a tentative D call TRBD2 (5 bases). Source: PBMCs, taken after 12 months of ibrutinib treatment. The sequence was obtained from a human donor with chronic lymphocytic leukemia. CDR3 loop: CASSLGRVGELFF. As DNA, the CDR3 is TGTGCCAGCAGTTTAGGGAGAGTCGGGGAGCTGTTTTTT.